This T cell receptor (beta chain) was profiled in a study of blood T cell repertoires in COVID-19. In the study overall: Sources were T cells, B-cell-depleted T cells, or PBMCs; the material itself was cDNA or gDNA.

All enrollees were about 18 to 100 years old and from under 25 US areas. Participant-given clinical history determined each cohort assignment. The germline V and J ends were trimmed by 5 bases and 0 bases, with 13 bases remaining between them. This CDR3 has 15 amino acids. Looked up from germline, CDR1 is MNHNY and CDR2 is SVGAGI (reference sequence). In the authors' methods: Quantification of nucleated cells was approximated via reference gene primer amplification. The data were produced by immunoSEQ multiplex PCR, yet TCRdb's version contains in-frame clones alone and is incomplete. V and J calls and clone size follow that table, whereas D and trimming were derived from the DNA. This repertoire shows approximately 160,000 clones, around 82% found once; its top ten account for 3.6%.

The sequencing input was PBMCs or T cells enriched from blood (not recorded which). The receptor comes from a woman aged 45-60 years in a cohort exposed to, infected with or recovered from COVID-19 (not recorded which). The rearrangement joins TRBV6-6 to TRBJ1-1; the D gene is possibly TRBD1 (6 bases). CDR3 nucleotides: TGTGCCAGCAGTCCCAGGGGTCCCATGAACACTGAAGCTTTCTTT. As protein: CASSPRGPMNTEAFF.